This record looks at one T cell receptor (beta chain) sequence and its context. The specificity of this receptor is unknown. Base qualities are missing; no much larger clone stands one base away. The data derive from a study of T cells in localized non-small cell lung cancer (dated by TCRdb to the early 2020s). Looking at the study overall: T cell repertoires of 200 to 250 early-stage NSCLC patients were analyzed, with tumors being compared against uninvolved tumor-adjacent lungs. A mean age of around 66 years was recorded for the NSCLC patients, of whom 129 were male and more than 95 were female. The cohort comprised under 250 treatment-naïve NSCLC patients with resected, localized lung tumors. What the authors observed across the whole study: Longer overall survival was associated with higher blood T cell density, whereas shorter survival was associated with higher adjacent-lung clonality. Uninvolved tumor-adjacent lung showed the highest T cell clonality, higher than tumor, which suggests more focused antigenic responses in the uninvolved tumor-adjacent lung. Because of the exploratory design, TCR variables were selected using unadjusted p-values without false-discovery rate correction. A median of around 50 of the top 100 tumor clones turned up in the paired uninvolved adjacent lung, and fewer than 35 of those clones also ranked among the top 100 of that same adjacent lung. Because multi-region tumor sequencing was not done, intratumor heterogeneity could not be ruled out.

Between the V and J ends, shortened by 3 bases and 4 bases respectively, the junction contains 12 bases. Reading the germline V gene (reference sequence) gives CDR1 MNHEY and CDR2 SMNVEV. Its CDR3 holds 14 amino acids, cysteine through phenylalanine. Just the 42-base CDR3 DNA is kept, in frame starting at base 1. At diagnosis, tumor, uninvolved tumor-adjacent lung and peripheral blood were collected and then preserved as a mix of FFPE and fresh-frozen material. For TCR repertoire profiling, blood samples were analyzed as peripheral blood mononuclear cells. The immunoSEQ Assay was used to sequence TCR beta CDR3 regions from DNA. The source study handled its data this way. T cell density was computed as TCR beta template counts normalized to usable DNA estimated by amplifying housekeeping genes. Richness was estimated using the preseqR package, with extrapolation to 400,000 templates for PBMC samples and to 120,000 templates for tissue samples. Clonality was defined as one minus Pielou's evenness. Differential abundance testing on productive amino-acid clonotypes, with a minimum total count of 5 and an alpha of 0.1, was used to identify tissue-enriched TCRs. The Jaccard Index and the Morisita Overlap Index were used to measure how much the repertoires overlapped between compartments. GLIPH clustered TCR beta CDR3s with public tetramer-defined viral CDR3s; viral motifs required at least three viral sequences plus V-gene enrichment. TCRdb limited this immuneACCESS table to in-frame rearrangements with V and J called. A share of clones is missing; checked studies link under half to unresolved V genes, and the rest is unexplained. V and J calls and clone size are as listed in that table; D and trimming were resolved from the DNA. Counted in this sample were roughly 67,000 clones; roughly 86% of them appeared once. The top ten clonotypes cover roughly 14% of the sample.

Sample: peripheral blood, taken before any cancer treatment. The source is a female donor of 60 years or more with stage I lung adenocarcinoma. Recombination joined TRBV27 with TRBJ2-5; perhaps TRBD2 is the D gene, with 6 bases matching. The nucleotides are TGTGCCAGCAGTTTGTCCACCGGGGGAGAGACCCAGTACTTC. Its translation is CASSLSTGGETQYF.